This TCR beta chain was documented in a study of blood T cell repertoires in COVID-19. Study at large: Material from acute and convalescent COVID-19 was sourced from the United States, Italy and Spain. Nucleic acid was either cDNA or gDNA, and it came from T cells, B-cell-depleted T cells, or PBMCs.

In the original workflow: Reference gene primer amplification gave nucleated cell count estimates. The assay was immunoSEQ multiplex PCR, and TCRdb's table has in-frame clones only and misses some. Clone size and the V and J calls come from that table; the DNA yielded D and trimming. This sample carries about 210,000 clones, about four fifths of them seen once, and the ten largest clones take less than 3.5%. This CDR3 is built from 12 residues. Trimming left V 8 bases short and J 2 bases short, with 9 bases between. Germline CDR1 and CDR2: LNHDA and SQIVND (reference sequence). On this clone: This same CDR3 is encoded by further DNA sequences in the sample.

The chain combines TRBV19 with TRBJ2-5; D may be TRBD2 (5 bases). This clonotype was sampled from a man aged 50-60 years with active or convalescent COVID-19. The specimen was peripheral blood. The CDR3 sequence: CASSRGQETQYF. For the CDR3, the DNA is TGTGCCAGTTCTCGAGGGCAAGAGACCCAGTACTTC.